This entry is about one T cell receptor (beta chain). In the original workflow: Researchers report that nucleated cell counts were estimated from reference gene primer amplification. Using immunoSEQ multiplex PCR, the repertoire was profiled, and TCRdb retains in-frame clones only, with some absent. V and J calls and clone size are those listed in that table; D and trimming were worked out from the DNA. Among more than 80,000 clones listed, more than 65% were seen once. This CDR3 has 14 amino acids. V shed 5 bases, J shed 6 bases, and the junction held 5 bases outside the gene matches. The germline V gene encodes CDR1 SEHNR and CDR2 FQNEAQ (reference sequence). This sample stems from a study of blood T cell repertoires in COVID-19. Study context: Both acute and convalescent COVID-19 samples were obtained from the United States, Italy and Spain. Sample material is recorded as cDNA or gDNA derived from T cells, B-cell-depleted T cells, or PBMCs.

The chain recombines TRBV7-9 with TRBJ1-2, with TRBD1 matching over 11 bases. This TCR was recovered from a human donor in a cohort sampled during active COVID-19. Input material: peripheral blood. The CDR3 loop is CASSREDRGHGYTF. The CDR3, as DNA: TGTGCCAGCAGCAGAGAGGACAGGGGGCATGGCTACACCTTC.